Each of the 32 T cell receptor beta chains below was sequenced from the same sample in a study of cytomegalovirus exposure and HLA in healthy donors. Primers for the PCR totalled 60 Vbeta and 13 Jbeta. Profiled with immunoSEQ multiplex PCR; TCRdb holds only in-frame clones, not every one. The data hold approximately 200,000 clones, with 75% to 85% observed a single time. The specimen sequenced was PBMCs. These receptors came from a woman in her forties or fifties in good health and CMV-seropositive.

This clone was counted a few times. The chain links TRBV11-2 to TRBJ2-1, with TRBD2 matching over 10 bases. This CDR3 region has 16 residues. Germline assignment: CDR1 SGHAT and CDR2 FQNNGV. Losses at the gene ends were 4 bases for V and 4 bases for J; bases not matched to a gene: 7. The CDR3 sequence: CASSSQGTSEYNEQFF. The CDR3 region has the DNA TGTGCCAGCAGCTCCCAGGGGACTAGCGAATACAATGAGCAGTTCTTC.

The rearrangement uses TRBV5-6 and TRBJ2-1; tentatively, D is TRBD2 (5 bases). The germline CDR1 and CDR2 sequences are SGHDT and YYEEEE. V lost 4 bases and J 0 bases, leaving 14 bases between the germline ends. The CDR3 runs to 16 residues. The CDR3 loop is CASSGGLTHSYNEQFF. The CDR3, as DNA: TGTGCCAGCAGCGGTGGACTGACGCACTCCTACAATGAGCAGTTCTTC.

The chain employs TRBV28 and TRBJ1-1, with D maybe TRBD1 (6 bases). The CDR3 runs 15 residues. With 5 bases removed from V and 1 base from J, the gap between germline ends came to 14 bases. Germline V CDR1 and CDR2: MDHEN, SYDVKM. CDR3 coding DNA: TGTGCCAGCAGTCCGGGACACACCCCGAACACTGAAGCTTTCTTT. As protein: CASSPGHTPNTEAFF.

The CDR3 sequence: CASSQGVSGNTIYF. CDR3 DNA sequence: TGCGCCAGCAGCCAAGGAGTTTCTGGAAACACCATATATTTT. The chain links TRBV4-1 to TRBJ1-3; D not resolved. CDR3 length equals 14 residues. Germline V gene sequence: CDR1 MGHRA, CDR2 YSYEKL. The germline V and J ends were trimmed by 1 base and 1 base, with 5 bases remaining between them.

The chain employs TRBV15 and TRBJ2-3, with D perhaps TRBD2 (6 bases). Per the germline V gene, CDR1 is LNHNV and CDR2 is YYDKDF (reference sequence). V shed 0 bases and J shed 14 bases, with 15 bases lying between them. This CDR3 region has 13 residues. The CDR3, as DNA: TGTGCCACCAGCAGAGATGACGGGAGCCCTCCGTATTTT. Protein: CATSRDDGSPPYF.

To note about this clone: At one of its ends the junction is not consistent with the germline gene, which may arise from a read error. The V call is TRBV2, the J call TRBJ2-3; 7 positions agree with TRBD1. In germline, CDR1 is SNHLY, CDR2 FYNNEI. The CDR3 consists of 13 residues. DNA of the CDR3: TGTGCCAGCAGTGAAGATGGGACAGCTACGCAGTATTTT. Amino acid sequence: CASSEDGTATQYF.

The chain combines TRBV6-6 with TRBJ2-1; 8 bases agree with TRBD1. V was clipped by 6 bases and J by 8 bases; unmatched bases: 9. Germline V gives CDR1 MNHNY, CDR2 SVGAGI (reference sequence). The CDR3 extends over 14 amino acids. CDR3 DNA: TGTGCCAGCAGCCAAGGGACAGGCCGGGATGAGCAGTTCTTC. This encodes CASSQGTGRDEQFF.

This clone showed up just once. J is TRBJ1-2 and V is TRBV29-1; D gene ambiguous. This CDR3 has 13 residues. Trimming pared 6 bases from V and 8 bases from J, leaving 19 bases between. Germline loops: CDR1 SQVTM, CDR2 ANQGSEA. For the CDR3, the DNA is TGCAGCGTGGTCGTCCCCGCCTCGGGAGGCTACACCTTC. This encodes CSVVVPASGGYTF.

The sample holds one count of this clone. The J gene is TRBJ2-1, the V gene TRBV10-3; 11 bases align to TRBD1. CDR3 length: 14 amino acids. With 11 bases clipped from V and 4 bases from J, the junction kept 7 bases outside the gene matches. Germline V gene lookup returns CDR1 ENHRY and CDR2 SYGVKD. The CDR3 here is CAATDRGPYNEQFF. The CDR3, as DNA: TGTGCCGCCACGGACAGGGGGCCTTACAATGAGCAGTTCTTC.

This clone was detected a few times. The chain carries TRBV6-5 and TRBJ1-6, with a possible D match to TRBD1 (5 bases). The V end was cut by 6 bases, the J end by 13 bases, with 13 bases between. Germline lookup yields CDR1 MNHEY and CDR2 SVGAGI. CDR3 length: 12 residues. CDR3: CASSLPGHPLHF. For the CDR3, the DNA is TGTGCCAGCAGCCTTCCAGGGCACCCCCTCCACTTT.

The chain links TRBV10-1 to TRBJ2-1, with 8 bases identical to TRBD2. CDR3 length: 14 residues. The germline gives CDR1 WNHNN, CDR2 SYGVQD (reference sequence). V lost 5 bases and J lost 1; bases outside the gene matches: 1. The CDR3 DNA follows: TGCGCCAGCAGTAGCGGGGGTTCCTACAATGAGCAGTTCTTC. Amino acid sequence: CASSSGGSYNEQFF.

Points on this clone: At one end, the junction sequence differs from germline, possibly due to a read error. As DNA, the CDR3 is TGTGCCAGCAGCTTTAGTGGGGGGTCTGGGGCCAACGGCCTGACTTTC. It specifies CASSFSGGSGANGLTF. This chain joins TRBV7-2 and TRBJ2-6; D might be TRBD2 (6 bases). Germline values: CDR1 SGHTA, CDR2 FQGNSA. This CDR3 is built from 16 residues.

V is TRBV2 and J is TRBJ2-2; 12 bases are a match to TRBD2. Germline trimming cut 9 bases from V and 2 bases from J; bases unmatched to any gene: 10. Germline loops: CDR1 SNHLY, CDR2 FYNNEI. This CDR3 is 17 amino acids long. The CDR3 nucleotides read TGTGCCAGATTAGAGCTAGCGGGAGGGCCAAACACCGGGGAGCTGTTTTTT. Translating it yields CARLELAGGPNTGELFF.

This clone was observed a single time. A read error may produce the germline difference seen at one junction end. The chain recombines TRBV7-7 with TRBJ2-3, with D perhaps matching TRBD2 (6 bases). Germline V gene lookup returns CDR1 SSHAT and CDR2 FNYEAQ (reference sequence). There are 15 residues in the CDR3. This chain's CDR3 is CASSPLAGSADTQYF. The CDR3 region has the DNA TGTGCTAGCAGCCCACTTGCGGGGAGCGCAGATACGCAGTATTTT.

The chain couples TRBV19 to TRBJ2-7; TRBD2 might be the D (5 bases). V lost 3 bases to trimming and J lost 5 bases, with 11 bases between them. The CDR3 extends over 13 amino acids. Germline V gene sequence: CDR1 LNHDA, CDR2 SQIVND (reference sequence). CDR3 loop: CASSIGLAHEQYF. The CDR3 DNA reads as TGTGCCAGTAGTATCGGCCTAGCCCACGAGCAGTACTTC. Full variable domain (outside the CDR3, taken from reference TRBV19 and TRBJ2-7): DGGITQSPKYLFRKEGQNVTLSCEQNLNHDAMYWYRQDPGQGLRLIYYSQIVNDFQKGDIAEGYSVSREKKESFPLTVTSAQKNPTAFYLCASSIGLAHEQYFGPGTRLTVT.

V gene TRBV18 combines with J gene TRBJ2-7; 14 positions match TRBD2. The CDR3 runs 15 residues. J gave up 6 bases and V 6 bases, and 7 bases lay outside the gene matches. The germline V gene encodes CDR1 KGHSH and CDR2 LQKENI. CDR3 nucleotide sequence: TGTGCCAGCTCGTCCGGGACTAGCGGGGGTAGCGAGCAGTACTTC. It is translated as CASSSGTSGGSEQYF.

The V call is TRBV4-1, the J call TRBJ1-1; 7 bases are shared with TRBD1. There are 16 residues in the CDR3. Germline assignment: CDR1 MGHRA and CDR2 YSYEKL. The V gene end was trimmed by 0 bases and the J gene end by 11 bases; junction bases not matched to a gene: 15. The CDR3 region has the DNA TGCGCCAGCAGCCAAGATTCTCCGGGACAGAGAGTTGAGGCTTTCTTT. This translates into CASSQDSPGQRVEAFF.

The chain uses TRBV5-1 and TRBJ2-5; the D gene is possibly TRBD2 (5 bases). CDR3 length equals 13 residues. The germline CDR1 and CDR2 sequences are SGHRS and YFSETQ. V lost 3 bases and J lost 2, with 8 bases in between. The CDR3 nucleotides are TGCGCCAGCAGCTACGAGGGACAAGAGACCCAGTACTTC. The encoded protein is CASSYEGQETQYF.

This clone has just a few counts. The chain recombines TRBV25-1 with TRBJ2-5; D is unclear. The DNA end is a closer match to TRBJ2-7, so the J assignment may be wrong. Germline V gene sequence: CDR1 MGHDK, CDR2 SYGVNS. CDR3 length: 11 amino acids. The CDR3 sequence: CASSAAYEQYF. The CDR3 coding sequence is TGTGCCAGCAGTGCCGCCTACGAGCAGTACTTC.

J is TRBJ2-5 and V is TRBV28, with TRBD2 matching over 13 bases. V shed 5 bases and J 5 bases; nucleotides not matched to a gene: 5. The CDR3 spans 15 residues. Germline CDR1 MDHEN, CDR2 SYDVKM. The CDR3 sequence is CASSLGLAGDETQYF. The CDR3 nucleotides are TGTGCCAGCAGTCTCGGACTAGCGGGAGACGAGACCCAGTACTTC.

The CDR3 DNA sequence: TGTGCCATCAGTGAACAGGGGGCGAGTCCTAATGAAAAACTGTTTTTT. This encodes CAISEQGASPNEKLFF. The chain employs TRBV10-3 and TRBJ1-4; the match to TRBD1 covers 9 bases. Unmatched junction bases numbered 5, after V lost 3 bases and J lost 3 bases. CDR1 and CDR2 (germline): ENHRY, SYGVKD. This CDR3 has 16 residues.

This chain joins TRBV4-3 and TRBJ2-5; 9 bases map to TRBD1. V was clipped by 4 bases and J by 5 bases; unmatched bases: 8. The CDR3 spans 15 residues. Germline V gives CDR1 LGHNA, CDR2 YSLEER. CDR3 nucleotide sequence: TGCGCCAGCAGCCGACAGGGGGTAATTGGGGAGACCCAGTACTTC. This sequence encodes CASSRQGVIGETQYF.

This clone occurred once. V gene TRBV6-6 combines with J gene TRBJ2-2; 8 bases line up with TRBD2. Trimming took 2 bases from V and 6 from J; bases not matched to a gene: 8. Per the germline V gene, CDR1 is MNHNY and CDR2 is SVGAGI (reference sequence). The CDR3 is made up of 16 amino acids. The CDR3 DNA follows: TGTGCCAGCAGTTACCCCCTCGGGCGGGGGGCCGGGGAGCTGTTTTTT. Its protein is CASSYPLGRGAGELFF.

The J gene is TRBJ2-5, the V gene TRBV18, with D tentatively TRBD2 (6 bases). Germline CDR1 reads KGHSH; CDR2 reads LQKENI. CDR3 length: 15 residues. V was pared by 4 bases and J by 2 bases, with 14 bases between. CDR3 in amino acids: CASSLGAGLQETQYF. The CDR3 bases are TGTGCCAGCTCACTCGGTGCGGGGCTGCAAGAGACCCAGTACTTC.

This clone was found once. The chain carries TRBV28 and TRBJ1-1; TRBD1 aligns across 9 bases. Per germline, CDR1 MDHEN and CDR2 SYDVKM. The CDR3 runs to 13 residues. V shed 4 bases and J 5 bases; nucleotides not matched to a gene: 2. The CDR3: CASSSGQGTEAFF. As DNA, the CDR3 is TGTGCCAGCAGTTCAGGACAGGGGACTGAAGCTTTCTTT. The full variable domain, with the rest looked up from reference TRBV28 and TRBJ1-1, is DVKVTQSSRYLVKRTGEKVFLECVQDMDHENMFWYRQDPGLGLRLIYFSYDVKMKEKGDIPEGYSVSREKKERFSLILESASTNQTSMYLCASSSGQGTEAFFGQGTRLTVV.

The chain is built from TRBV5-1 and TRBJ1-2; 7 bases match TRBD1. CDR1 and CDR2 from the germline V gene are SGHRS and YFSETQ. V trimming: 4 bases; J trimming: 3 bases; junction bases outside the gene matches: 12. The CDR3 contains 16 residues. The CDR3 reads CASSLRGQESHYGYTF. Written as DNA, the CDR3 is TGCGCCAGCAGCCTGAGAGGACAGGAATCCCACTATGGCTACACCTTC.

The rearrangement joins TRBV7-9 to TRBJ1-1, with D maybe TRBD1 (5 bases). The germline V gene encodes CDR1 SEHNR and CDR2 FQNEAQ (reference sequence). V was cut by 0 bases and J by 1 base, with 15 bases left in between. The CDR3 totals 17 residues. The CDR3 sequence: CASSLAAGIVGNTEAFF. As DNA, the CDR3 is TGTGCCAGCAGCTTAGCGGCAGGGATTGTGGGGAACACTGAAGCTTTCTTT.

This chain uses TRBV6-4 with TRBJ1-2, with 8 bases matching TRBD1. CDR1 and CDR2 (germline): MRHNA, SNTAGT. The J segment lost 7 bases and the V segment lost 6 bases, leaving 10 bases of the junction unmatched. The CDR3 loop spans 14 amino acids. CDR3 region: CASSPTTGQGGYTF. The CDR3 DNA is TGTGCCAGCAGCCCAACGACCGGACAGGGTGGCTACACCTTC.

The rearrangement uses TRBV27 and TRBJ2-3; 9 nucleotides agree with TRBD2. Germline V gives CDR1 MNHEY, CDR2 SMNVEV (reference sequence). The trim removed 6 bases at V and 8 bases at J, leaving 12 bases unmatched. The CDR3 extends over 15 amino acids. As DNA, the CDR3 is TGTGCCAGCAGGCGGGCGGGGGGGGCCCCCGGTACGCAGTATTTT. It specifies CASRRAGGAPGTQYF.

This clone was seen a handful of times. The chain carries TRBV18 and TRBJ2-1; 8 bases fit TRBD2. Germline CDR1 is KGHSH and CDR2 is LQKENI. The CDR3 runs to 15 residues. V was pared by 3 bases and J by 3 bases, with 4 bases of the junction left unmatched. CDR3 amino acids: CASSPGLVDYNEQFF. As DNA, the CDR3 is TGTGCCAGCTCACCGGGACTAGTGGACTACAATGAGCAGTTCTTC.

This sequence joins TRBV19 and TRBJ2-7; TRBD2 agrees at 10 bases. The CDR3 extends over 15 amino acids. CDR1 is LNHDA and CDR2 is SQIVND in the germline V gene (reference sequence). V shed 6 bases, J shed 2 bases, and the junction held 7 bases outside the gene matches. This CDR3 reads CASRQLAGLTYEQYF. The CDR3 bases are TGTGCCAGTAGACAACTAGCGGGGCTTACCTACGAGCAGTACTTC.

The chain recombines TRBV5-4 with TRBJ2-7, with D possibly being TRBD2 (5 bases). Germline lookup yields CDR1 SGHNT and CDR2 YYREEE (reference sequence). This CDR3 region has 14 residues. With 0 bases removed from V and 5 bases from J, the gap between germline ends came to 12 bases. DNA for the CDR3: TGTGCCAGCAGCTTGGCTTTCCGGGGTGACGAGCAGTACTTC. Translating gives CASSLAFRGDEQYF.